The 17 T cell receptor beta chains in this list originate from one sample, sequenced in a study of T-cell memory formation after mild COVID-19. Using its own MiXCR run on the 5' RACE reads, TCRdb lists one record per CDR3 protein. This repertoire shows hundreds of thousands of distinct CDR3 sequences, around a sixth found once; its top ten account for 12%. Sequences were obtained from PBMCs or a T cell subset sorted from them (not recorded which). All receptors come from an adult woman who had mild COVID-19 (a few samples of this study predate the infection). Cell type and time point are not known.

The chain has TRBV27 and TRBJ2-7; 8 nucleotides line up with TRBD2. CDR1 MNHEY and CDR2 SMNVEV come from the germline V gene (reference sequence). The CDR3 runs 15 residues. V shed 5 bases, J shed 5 bases, and the junction held 11 bases outside the gene matches. Written as DNA, the CDR3 is TGTGCCAGCAGTACGCCGGGTAGCGGGGATGACGAGCAGTACTTC. It specifies CASSTPGSGDDEQYF.

The chain recombines TRBV9 with TRBJ1-1, with 7 bases fitting TRBD1. Per the germline V gene, CDR1 is SGDLS and CDR2 is YYNGEE. V was pared by 0 bases and J by 5 bases, with 4 bases of the junction left unmatched. This CDR3 region has 14 residues. DNA of the CDR3: TGTGCCAGCAGCGTAGGGTACAGGGGAACTGAAGCTTTCTTT. Translated: CASSVGYRGTEAFF.

The chain joins TRBV5-1 to TRBJ2-6, with 7 bases identical to TRBD2. Germline trimming cut 0 bases from V and 0 bases from J; bases unmatched to any gene: 21. Per germline, CDR1 SGHRS and CDR2 YFSETQ. The CDR3 length is 23 residues. Here the CDR3 reads CASSLVWLRAGHPMISGANVLTF. CDR3 DNA sequence: TGCGCCAGCAGCTTGGTATGGCTGAGAGCGGGGCACCCAATGATCTCTGGGGCCAACGTCCTGACTTTC. The full variable domain, its missing parts supplied by reference TRBV5-1 and TRBJ2-6, is KAGVTQTPRYLIKTRGQQVTLSCSPISGHRSVSWYQQTPGQGLQFLFEYFSETQRNKGNFPGRFSGRQFSNSRSEMNVSTLELGDSALYLCASSLVWLRAGHPMISGANVLTFGAGSRLTVL.

A few counts support this clonotype. This chain uses TRBV5-1 with TRBJ1-4; D possibly corresponds to TRBD1 (6 bases). Deletions cut 5 bases from V and 4 bases from J, with 18 bases between. Per germline, CDR1 SGHRS and CDR2 YFSETQ. The CDR3 is 16 amino acids. CDR3 region: CASRTQGVGVNEKLFF. As DNA, the CDR3 is TGCGCCAGCAGAACACAGGGTGTAGGGGTTAATGAAAAACTGTTTTTT.

V and J are TRBV4-3 and TRBJ1-2, with a possible D match to TRBD1 (6 bases). Germline lookup yields CDR1 LGHNA and CDR2 YSLEER. The CDR3 is 13 amino acids. V was shortened by 2 bases and J by 8 bases, with 12 bases between the two germline ends. CDR3: CASSQLGGYGYTF. CDR3 in DNA: TGCGCCAGCAGCCAACTTGGGGGCTACGGCTACACCTTC.

This clonotype has just a few counts. The J gene is TRBJ1-4, the V gene TRBV5-1; a possible D gene is TRBD1 (6 bases). The CDR3 totals 13 residues. V was pared by 5 bases and J by 5 bases, with 10 bases between. Per germline, CDR1 SGHRS and CDR2 YFSETQ. The CDR3 spells CASRRTDNEKLFF. The CDR3 coding sequence is TGCGCCAGCAGAAGGACAGACAATGAAAAACTGTTTTTT. Filled out from reference TRBV5-1 and TRBJ1-4, the complete variable domain reads KAGVTQTPRYLIKTRGQQVTLSCSPISGHRSVSWYQQTPGQGLQFLFEYFSETQRNKGNFPGRFSGRQFSNSRSEMNVSTLELGDSALYLCASRRTDNEKLFFGSGTQLSVL.

The chain combines TRBV5-1 with TRBJ2-3; no reliable D call. CDR1 and CDR2 from the germline V gene are SGHRS and YFSETQ. There are 14 residues in the CDR3. V was cut by 0 bases and J by 2 bases, with 7 bases left in between. CDR3 in amino acids: CASSLANPTDTQYF. DNA of the CDR3: TGCGCCAGCAGCTTGGCCAACCCCACAGATACGCAGTATTTT. Looking up the rest from reference TRBV5-1 and TRBJ2-3 gives the full variable domain: KAGVTQTPRYLIKTRGQQVTLSCSPISGHRSVSWYQQTPGQGLQFLFEYFSETQRNKGNFPGRFSGRQFSNSRSEMNVSTLELGDSALYLCASSLANPTDTQYFGPGTRLTVL.

The rearrangement uses TRBV29-1 and TRBJ1-2, with D unclear. This CDR3 is built from 11 residues. V was trimmed by 7 bases and J by 3 bases, leaving 9 bases between them. Germline lookup yields CDR1 SQVTM and CDR2 ANQGSEA. The CDR3 region is CSGGEDYGYTF. In nucleotides, the CDR3 is TGCAGCGGGGGAGAGGACTATGGCTACACCTTC.

V and J are TRBV20-1 and TRBJ2-1; a weak D match, TRBD2 (6 bases). The CDR3 is 12 amino acids. V shed 6 bases and J shed 10 bases, with 16 bases lying between them. Per germline, CDR1 DFQATT and CDR2 SNEGSKA (reference sequence). The CDR3 is CSARGNGLEQFF. The DNA of the CDR3 is TGCAGTGCCCGCGGGAACGGCCTGGAGCAGTTCTTC.

This clonotype was seen more than once but under ten times. The rearrangement joins TRBV7-9 to TRBJ1-1; D not resolved. V lost 10 bases, J lost 3 bases, and 12 bases lay in between. CDR3 length: 12 residues. Germline-derived CDR1 and CDR2 are SEHNR and FQNEAQ (reference sequence). The CDR3 reads CAIQNGYTEAFF. The CDR3 bases are TGTGCCATCCAAAATGGGTACACTGAAGCTTTCTTT.

This clonotype has more than one count but fewer than ten. The J gene is TRBJ1-4, the V gene TRBV5-1; possible D gene TRBD1, 6 bases. The CDR3 sequence is 13 residues long. Germline V lookup: CDR1 SGHRS, CDR2 YFSETQ. V lost 7 bases to trimming and J lost 7 bases, with 14 bases between them. The CDR3 here is CASRTGQGEKLFF. The DNA of the CDR3 is TGCGCCAGCCGCACAGGGCAGGGTGAAAAACTGTTTTTT.

This clonotype was seen only a few times. This chain connects TRBV28 to TRBJ1-4; D may be TRBD1 (6 bases). Germline CDR1 is MDHEN and CDR2 is SYDVKM. The V end lost 6 bases, the J end lost 8 bases, and 22 bases lay between the germline ends. The CDR3 totals 16 residues. Written as DNA, the CDR3 is TGTGCCAGCAGCAGCTTCTGGGGGGGCGCAGGCGAAAAACTGTTTTTT. Its translation is CASSSFWGGAGEKLFF. The whole variable domain, remainder taken from reference TRBV28 and TRBJ1-4, is DVKVTQSSRYLVKRTGEKVFLECVQDMDHENMFWYRQDPGLGLRLIYFSYDVKMKEKGDIPEGYSVSREKKERFSLILESASTNQTSMYLCASSSFWGGAGEKLFFGSGTQLSVL.

V is TRBV10-3 and J is TRBJ1-6; D not certain. Germline assignment: CDR1 ENHRY and CDR2 SYGVKD. V was shortened by 2 bases and J by 7 bases, with 9 bases between the two germline ends. There are 14 residues in the CDR3. The CDR3 sequence: CAISEKATNSPLHF. The CDR3 region has the DNA TGTGCCATCAGTGAGAAGGCTACCAATTCACCCCTCCACTTT.

This chain connects TRBV4-3 to TRBJ2-1; 8 positions agree with TRBD2. Looked up from germline, CDR1 is LGHNA and CDR2 is YSLEER. Trimming removed 4 bases from V and 5 bases from J; junction bases left unmatched: 16. The CDR3 totals 18 residues. The CDR3 loop reads CASSPGVGKREYDNEQFF. As DNA, the CDR3 is TGCGCCAGCAGCCCAGGTGTGGGGAAGCGGGAGTACGACAATGAGCAGTTCTTC.

The chain carries TRBV5-6 and TRBJ1-2; D is possibly TRBD1 (5 bases). V was cut by 4 bases and J by 2 bases, with 15 bases left in between. Germline CDR1 is SGHDT and CDR2 is YYEEEE. The CDR3 is 15 residues long. This chain's CDR3 is CASSIRDLGNYGYTF. The CDR3 nucleotides are TGTGCCAGCAGCATCCGGGACCTAGGAAACTATGGCTACACCTTC.

The chain is built from TRBV12-3 or TRBV12-4 and TRBJ1-1; D unclear. The CDR3 is 14 residues long. The V gene lost 3 bases and the J gene lost 5 bases, with 13 bases spanning the gap. DNA of the CDR3: TGTGCCAGCAGTTTCATCTCAGTTGAGACTGAAGCTTTCTTT. Translating gives CASSFISVETEAFF.

At least ten counts were recorded for this clonotype. The rearrangement links TRBV10-3 to TRBJ2-5, with TRBD1 matching over 9 bases. This CDR3 comprises 14 residues. The V and J ends lost 6 bases and 2 bases, in that order; junction bases with no gene match: 4. From germline, CDR1 is ENHRY and CDR2 SYGVKD. Written as DNA, the CDR3 is TGTGCCATCAGGGCCGGGACAGGGCAAGAGACCCAGTACTTC. The encoded protein is CAIRAGTGQETQYF.